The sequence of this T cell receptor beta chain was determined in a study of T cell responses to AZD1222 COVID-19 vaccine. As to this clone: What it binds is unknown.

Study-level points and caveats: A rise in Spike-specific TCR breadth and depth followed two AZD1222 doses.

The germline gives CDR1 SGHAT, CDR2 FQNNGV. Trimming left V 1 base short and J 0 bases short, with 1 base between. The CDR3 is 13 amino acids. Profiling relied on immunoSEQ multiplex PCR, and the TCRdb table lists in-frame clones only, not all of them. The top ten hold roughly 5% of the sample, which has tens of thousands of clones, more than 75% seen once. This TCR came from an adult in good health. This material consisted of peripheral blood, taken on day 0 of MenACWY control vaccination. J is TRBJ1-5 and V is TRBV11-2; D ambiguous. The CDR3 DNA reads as TGTGCCAGCAGCTTAGCTAGCAATCAGCCCCAGCATTTT. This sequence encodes CASSLASNQPQHF.